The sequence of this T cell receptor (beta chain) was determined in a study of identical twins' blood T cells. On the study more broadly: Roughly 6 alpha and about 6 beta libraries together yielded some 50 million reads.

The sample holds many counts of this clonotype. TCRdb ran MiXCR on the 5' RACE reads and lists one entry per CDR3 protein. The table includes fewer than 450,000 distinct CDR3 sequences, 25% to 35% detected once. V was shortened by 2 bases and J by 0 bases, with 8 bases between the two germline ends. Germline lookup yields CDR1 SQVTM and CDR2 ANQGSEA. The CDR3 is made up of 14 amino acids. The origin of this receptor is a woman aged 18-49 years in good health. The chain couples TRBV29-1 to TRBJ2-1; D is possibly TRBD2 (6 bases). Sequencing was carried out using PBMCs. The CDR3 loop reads CSVEWDFSYNEQFF. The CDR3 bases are TGCAGCGTTGAATGGGACTTCTCCTACAATGAGCAGTTCTTC.